This TCR beta chain was identified during a study of cytomegalovirus exposure and HLA in healthy donors. On this clone itself: Its antigen remains unidentified.

Overall study findings and caveats: Later on, an analysis showed TCR association rates differing by HLA locus, with DRB1 the most and HLA-C the fewest.

The V segment lost 6 bases and the J segment 3 bases; nucleotides outside the gene matches: 4. The germline CDR1 and CDR2 sequences are MDHEN and SYDVKM. The CDR3 sequence is 14 residues long. The PCR ran on 60 Vbeta and 13 Jbeta primers. Only in-frame clones appear in the TCRdb table, and some are missing; sequencing was by immunoSEQ multiplex PCR. The data contain under 200,000 clones, 82% of them singletons. The rearrangement uses TRBV28 and TRBJ2-7; 11 nucleotides align to TRBD2. Sequenced input: PBMCs. The clonotype was recovered from a girl under 10 years old in good health and CMV-seropositive. CDR3 DNA sequence: TGTGCCAGCAGCTCACTAGCGGGAGTCTACGAGCAGTACTTC. Translating gives CASSSLAGVYEQYF.